This T cell receptor beta chain was identified during a study of molecular identifiers for immune sequencing clone quantification. Study observations and caveats: In CMV-specific effectors, clones above 20 copies held over 97% of molecules; naive, under 1%.

Libraries of bulk TCR were made by previously described methods (with listed TCR primers). TCRdb called the PCR reads again in MiXCR, with one record for every CDR3 protein. The table lists some 89,000 distinct CDR3 sequences, 24% of them singletons. This CDR3 contains 13 residues. Between the trimmed V and J ends, which lost 3 bases and 4 bases, there was a span of 8 bases. Sorting recovered naive CD8 T cells on a CD8+CD4-CCR7+CD45RA+ profile. At least ten counts were recorded for this clonotype. Its antigen is currently unknown. Sequences were obtained from naive CD8+ T cells from blood, with Jurkat cell RNA spiked in. The sample's subset: FACS-sorted CD8+CD4-CCR7+CD45RA+ naive T cells. This chain uses TRBV12-3 or TRBV12-4 with TRBJ2-3; D is uncertain. This TCR was sampled from a human donor in good health. Some libraries in this study had Jurkat cell RNA spiked in. The CDR3 sequence is CASSFIRPDTQYF. CDR3 coding DNA: TGTGCCAGCAGTTTCATCAGGCCAGATACGCAGTATTTT.